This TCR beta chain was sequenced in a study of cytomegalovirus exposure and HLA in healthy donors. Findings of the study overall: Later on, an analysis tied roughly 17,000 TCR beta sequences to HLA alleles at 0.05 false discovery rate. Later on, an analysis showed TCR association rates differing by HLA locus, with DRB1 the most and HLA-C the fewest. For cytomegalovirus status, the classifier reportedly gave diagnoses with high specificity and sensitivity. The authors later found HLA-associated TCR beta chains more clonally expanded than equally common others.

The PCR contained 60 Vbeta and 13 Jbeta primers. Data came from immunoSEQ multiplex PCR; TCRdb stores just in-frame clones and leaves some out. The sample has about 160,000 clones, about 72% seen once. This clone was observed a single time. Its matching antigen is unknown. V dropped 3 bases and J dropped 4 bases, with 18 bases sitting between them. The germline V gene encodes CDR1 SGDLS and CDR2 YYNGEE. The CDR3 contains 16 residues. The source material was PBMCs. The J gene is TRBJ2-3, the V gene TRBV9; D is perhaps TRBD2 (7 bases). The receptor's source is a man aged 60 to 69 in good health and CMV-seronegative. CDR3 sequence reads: CASSARGGGFPDTQYF. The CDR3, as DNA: TGTGCCAGCAGCGCCCGAGGGGGAGGGTTTCCAGATACGCAGTATTTT.